The 21 T cell receptor beta chains presented below share a single source sample, sequenced in a study of cytotoxic CD8 clonotypes in ibrutinib-treated CLL. Here immunoSEQ multiplex PCR was the method, and the copy in TCRdb shows in-frame clones only, minus some. The profile shows some 200,000 clones, over 60% of them singletons. This specimen was PBMCs, taken after 24 months of ibrutinib treatment. These receptors were collected from a human donor with chronic lymphocytic leukemia.

CDR3 nucleotide sequence: TGCAGCGTTGTAGCGGGCGTAGAGACCCAGTACTTC. It encodes CSVVAGVETQYF. The gene calls are TRBV29-1 and TRBJ2-5, with TRBD2 matching over 7 bases. Trimming took 4 bases from V and 4 from J; bases not matched to a gene: 3. CDR3 length equals 12 residues. Germline loops: CDR1 SQVTM, CDR2 ANQGSEA.

This clone has more than one count but fewer than ten. Written as DNA, the CDR3 is TGTGCCAGCAGTCGACTAGCTTTTACAGATACGCAGTATTTT. This codes for CASSRLAFTDTQYF. V usage is TRBV7-9 and J usage is TRBJ2-3; 7 bases match TRBD2. Per germline, CDR1 SEHNR and CDR2 FQNEAQ (reference sequence). The CDR3 is 14 amino acids. Trimming cost V 6 bases and J 3 bases; bases outside gene matches: 6.

In this sample, this clone turned up a few times. V usage is TRBV18 and J usage is TRBJ1-5; no clear D gene. V lost 6 bases to trimming and J lost 6 bases, with 15 bases between them. This CDR3 has 14 residues. Germline lookup yields CDR1 KGHSH and CDR2 LQKENI. The CDR3 spells CASSRTPWSQPQHF. The CDR3 nucleotides are TGTGCCAGCTCGCGGACTCCTTGGAGTCAGCCCCAGCATTTT.

The chain employs TRBV4-3 and TRBJ2-7; D might be TRBD1 (5 bases). The CDR3 is 14 amino acids. Germline V gene lookup returns CDR1 LGHNA and CDR2 YSLEER. The V end lost 1 base, the J end lost 4 bases, and 11 bases lay between the germline ends. CDR3 residues: CASSQAYRMYEQYF. CDR3 coding DNA: TGCGCCAGCAGCCAAGCCTACAGGATGTACGAGCAGTACTTC.

The V and J genes are TRBV7-2 and TRBJ2-3; 13 nucleotides match TRBD2. Germline V gene sequence: CDR1 SGHTA, CDR2 FQGNSA. This CDR3 comprises 16 residues. V gave up 10 bases and J gave up 1 base; unmatched junction bases: 8. CDR3 loop: CATRGTSGDGTDTQYF. The CDR3 nucleotides read TGTGCCACCAGGGGGACTAGCGGGGATGGCACAGATACGCAGTATTTT. Complete variable domain (other parts from reference TRBV7-2 and TRBJ2-3): GAGVSQSPSNKVTEKGKDVELRCDPISGHTALYWYRQSLGQGLEFLIYFQGNSAPDKSGLPSDRFSAERTGGSVSTLTIQRTQQEDSAVYLCATRGTSGDGTDTQYFGPGTRLTVL.

CDR3 sequence: CASSLVSGSGNEQYF. DNA for the CDR3: TGTGCCAGCAGCTTGGTAAGCGGGTCTGGAAACGAGCAGTACTTC. The chain links TRBV5-6 to TRBJ2-7; perhaps TRBD2 as D (6 bases). Germline assignment: CDR1 SGHDT and CDR2 YYEEEE. Deletions cut 0 bases from V and 5 bases from J, with 15 bases between. The CDR3 is 15 amino acids.

The chain couples TRBV30 to TRBJ2-7; no definite D call. This CDR3 comprises 11 residues. Germline CDR1 reads GTSNPN; CDR2 reads SVGIG (reference sequence). Between the trimmed V and J ends, which lost 1 base and 3 bases, there was a span of 4 bases. CDR3: CAWSEYYEQYF. DNA of the CDR3: TGTGCCTGGAGTGAATACTACGAGCAGTACTTC.

The gene calls are TRBV30 and TRBJ1-3; D remains unclear. The CDR3 is 13 residues long. The germline V gene has CDR1 GTSNPN and CDR2 SVGIG (reference sequence). CDR3 bases: TGTGTGCTGGCGGAAAGAACTGGAAACACCATATATTTT. Translating it yields CVLAERTGNTIYF.

This clone was seen only a few times. V gene TRBV28 combines with J gene TRBJ2-1; D call uncertain. The CDR3 covers 13 residues. V was cut by 6 bases and J by 4 bases, with 10 bases left in between. CDR1 and CDR2 from the germline V gene are MDHEN and SYDVKM. Here the CDR3 DNA reads TGTGCCAGCAGCCAGCAAGGGTACAATGAGCAGTTCTTC. Protein sequence: CASSQQGYNEQFF.

The rearrangement joins TRBV2 to TRBJ2-5; 7 bases are a match to TRBD1. Germline trimming cut 8 bases from V and 1 base from J; bases unmatched to any gene: 4. Germline V CDR1 and CDR2: SNHLY, FYNNEI. The CDR3 sequence is 13 residues long. The CDR3 sequence is CASGDRVQETQYF. DNA for the CDR3: TGTGCCAGCGGAGACAGGGTCCAAGAGACCCAGTACTTC.

The J gene is TRBJ1-2, the V gene TRBV27; 9 bases are a match to TRBD1. Trimming at V came to 4 bases and at J to 2 bases, leaving 8 bases not matched to a gene. The CDR3 loop spans 16 amino acids. CDR1 is MNHEY, CDR2 SMNVEV, per germline (reference sequence). The CDR3, as DNA: TGTGCCAGCAGTTCATTAACAGGGGGCGACAACTATGGCTACACCTTC. Protein: CASSSLTGGDNYGYTF.

This chain uses TRBV21-1 with TRBJ2-7; TRBD2, as called in the table, went unchecked against the DNA. TRBV21-1 is a documented pseudogene. The CDR3 length is 16 residues. The CDR3, as DNA: TGTGCCAGCAGTTCCCTCGGCAGCGGGAGATTCCCCGAGCAGTACTTC. It translates to CASSSLGSGRFPEQYF.

This sequence joins TRBV5-1 and TRBJ2-1; the match to TRBD2 covers 12 bases. Germline V gene lookup returns CDR1 SGHRS and CDR2 YFSETQ. The CDR3 spans 16 residues. V dropped 4 bases and J dropped 5; count of bases not matched to a gene: 7. The CDR3 sequence: CASSERTSGIHNEQFF. The CDR3 DNA reads TGCGCCAGCAGCGAGAGGACTAGCGGGATCCACAATGAGCAGTTCTTC.

This chain connects TRBV5-1 to TRBJ2-1; D gene ambiguous. This CDR3 is 14 amino acids long. V dropped 0 bases and J dropped 3 bases, with 7 bases sitting between them. CDR1 is SGHRS, CDR2 YFSETQ, per germline. The CDR3 DNA follows: TGCGCCAGCAGCTTGGAGGGATACTACAATGAGCAGTTCTTC. Its protein is CASSLEGYYNEQFF.

The chain links TRBV4-3 to TRBJ2-3, with 7 nucleotides matching TRBD1. The junction had 5 bases not matched to a gene; V was cut back by 3 bases and J by 2 bases. Germline-derived CDR1 and CDR2 are LGHNA and YSLEER. The CDR3 is made up of 15 amino acids. As DNA, the CDR3 is TGCGCCAGCAGCCAGCAGACAGGGAACACAGATACGCAGTATTTT. This codes for CASSQQTGNTDTQYF.

This clone was found once. This chain joins TRBV6-5 and TRBJ1-2, with D uncertain. The length of the CDR3 is 15 residues. The germline CDR1 and CDR2 sequences are MNHEY and SVGAGI. Between the trimmed V and J ends, which lost 4 bases and 0 bases, there was a span of 12 bases. In DNA, the CDR3 is TGTGCCAGCAGTTTCGCAGCCGCCGCTAACTATGGCTACACCTTC. Amino acid sequence: CASSFAAAANYGYTF.

This clone has just one count. The chain links TRBV6-5 to TRBJ2-7; tentatively, D is TRBD2 (6 bases). The CDR3 length is 12 residues. Germline-derived CDR1 and CDR2 are MNHEY and SVGAGI. Deletions cut 7 bases from V and 4 bases from J, with 11 bases between. CDR3 region: CASTGSGYEQYF. The CDR3 DNA follows: TGTGCCAGCACCGGGAGTGGGTACGAGCAGTACTTC.

J is TRBJ2-5 and V is TRBV2, with TRBD2 matching over 8 bases. The CDR3 has 14 amino acids. Per germline, CDR1 SNHLY and CDR2 FYNNEI. V was clipped by 7 bases and J by 5 bases; unmatched bases: 9. The CDR3 spells CASIRGGPLETQYF. The CDR3 DNA is TGTGCCAGCATCCGGGGGGGGCCCTTGGAGACCCAGTACTTC.

The genes are TRBV7-2 and TRBJ2-1; D might be TRBD2 (6 bases). Germline V gene data show CDR1 as SGHTA and CDR2 as FQGNSA. Trimming shortened V by 1 base and J by 2 bases, and 12 bases separated the two germline ends. This CDR3 region has 16 residues. The CDR3 here is CASSLVAGTTYNEQFF. In nucleotides, the CDR3 is TGTGCCAGCAGCTTAGTGGCGGGAACAACCTACAATGAGCAGTTCTTC.

The chain has TRBV6-4 and TRBJ2-7; D is possibly TRBD1 (5 bases). The length of the CDR3 is 13 residues. Trimming took off 5 bases at V and 3 bases at J, with 11 bases between the two ends. Per the germline V gene, CDR1 is MRHNA and CDR2 is SNTAGT. This chain's CDR3 is CASSNGAGYEQYF. The DNA for the CDR3 is TGTGCCAGCAGTAATGGGGCCGGCTACGAGCAGTACTTC.

The chain combines TRBV2 with TRBJ2-7; D ambiguous. Germline V gene data show CDR1 as SNHLY and CDR2 as FYNNEI. With 7 bases removed from V and 3 bases from J, the gap between germline ends came to 7 bases. This CDR3 has 11 amino acids. This CDR3 reads CASINNYEQYF. CDR3 bases: TGTGCCAGCATTAACAACTACGAGCAGTACTTC.